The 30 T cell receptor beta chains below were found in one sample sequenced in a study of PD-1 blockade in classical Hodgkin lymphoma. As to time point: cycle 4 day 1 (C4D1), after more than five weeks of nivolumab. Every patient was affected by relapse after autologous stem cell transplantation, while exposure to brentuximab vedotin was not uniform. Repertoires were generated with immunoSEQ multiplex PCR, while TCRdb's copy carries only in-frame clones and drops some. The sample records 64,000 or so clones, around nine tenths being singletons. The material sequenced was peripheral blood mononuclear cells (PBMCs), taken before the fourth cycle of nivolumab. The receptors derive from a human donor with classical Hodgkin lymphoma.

CDR3 region: CASSWGETQYF. CDR3 in DNA: TGTGCCAGCAGCTGGGGAGAGACCCAGTACTTC. The chain recombines TRBV2 with TRBJ2-5; D uncertain. The germline V gene has CDR1 SNHLY and CDR2 FYNNEI. This CDR3 comprises 11 residues. Trimming cost V 6 bases and J 4 bases, with 6 bases left between them.

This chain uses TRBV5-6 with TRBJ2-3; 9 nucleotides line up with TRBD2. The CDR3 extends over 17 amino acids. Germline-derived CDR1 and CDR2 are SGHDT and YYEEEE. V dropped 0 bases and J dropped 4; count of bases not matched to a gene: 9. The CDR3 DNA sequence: TGTGCCAGCAGCTTGGGAGCCGGCGGGGGGGTCGCAGATACGCAGTATTTT. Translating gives CASSLGAGGGVADTQYF. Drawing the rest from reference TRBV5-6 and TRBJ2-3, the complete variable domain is DAGVTQSPTHLIKTRGQQVTLRCSPKSGHDTVSWYQQALGQGPQFIFQYYEEEERQRGNFPDRFSGHQFPNYSSELNVNALLLGDSALYLCASSLGAGGGVADTQYFGPGTRLTVL.

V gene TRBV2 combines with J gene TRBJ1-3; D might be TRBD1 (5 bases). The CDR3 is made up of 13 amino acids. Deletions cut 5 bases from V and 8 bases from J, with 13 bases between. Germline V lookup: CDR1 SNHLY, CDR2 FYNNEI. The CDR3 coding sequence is TGTGCCAGCAGTAAAACCCCGGGGGACACCATATATTTT. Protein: CASSKTPGDTIYF.

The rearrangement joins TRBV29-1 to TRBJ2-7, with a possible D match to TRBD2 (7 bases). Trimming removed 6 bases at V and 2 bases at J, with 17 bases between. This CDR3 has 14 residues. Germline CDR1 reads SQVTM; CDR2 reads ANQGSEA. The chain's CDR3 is CSVRRGGSTYEQYF. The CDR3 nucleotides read TGCAGCGTCCGAAGGGGGGGGAGCACCTACGAGCAGTACTTC.

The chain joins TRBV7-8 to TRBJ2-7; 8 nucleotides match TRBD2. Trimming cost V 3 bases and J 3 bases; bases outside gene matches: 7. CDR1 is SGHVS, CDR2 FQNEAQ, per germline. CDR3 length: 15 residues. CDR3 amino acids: CASSFSAGGGYEQYF. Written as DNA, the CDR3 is TGTGCCAGCAGCTTCAGTGCGGGAGGAGGCTACGAGCAGTACTTC.

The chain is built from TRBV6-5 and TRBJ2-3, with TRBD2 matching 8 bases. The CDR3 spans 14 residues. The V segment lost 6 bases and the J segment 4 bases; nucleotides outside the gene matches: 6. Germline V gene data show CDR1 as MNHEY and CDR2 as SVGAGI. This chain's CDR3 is CASRQRGRPDTQYF. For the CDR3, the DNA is TGTGCCAGCAGGCAGCGGGGGCGCCCAGATACGCAGTATTTT.

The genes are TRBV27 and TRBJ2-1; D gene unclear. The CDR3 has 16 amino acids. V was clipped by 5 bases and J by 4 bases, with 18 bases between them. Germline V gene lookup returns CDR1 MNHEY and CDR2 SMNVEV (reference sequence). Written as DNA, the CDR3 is TGTGCCAGCAGTAAAACATTTCCTCCCCCATACAATGAGCAGTTCTTC. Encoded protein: CASSKTFPPPYNEQFF.

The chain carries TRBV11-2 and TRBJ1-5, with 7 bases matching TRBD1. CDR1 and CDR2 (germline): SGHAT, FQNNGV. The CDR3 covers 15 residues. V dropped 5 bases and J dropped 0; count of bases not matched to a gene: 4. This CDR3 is CASSPTGISNQPQHF. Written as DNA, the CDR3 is TGTGCCAGCAGCCCGACAGGGATTAGCAATCAGCCCCAGCATTTT.

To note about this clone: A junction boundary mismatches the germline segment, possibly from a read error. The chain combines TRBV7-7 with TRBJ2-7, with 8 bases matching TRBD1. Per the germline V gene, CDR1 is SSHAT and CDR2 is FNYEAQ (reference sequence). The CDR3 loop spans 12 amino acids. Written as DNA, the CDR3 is TGTGCTAGCAGGACAGGGATTTACGAGCAGTACTTC. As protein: CASRTGIYEQYF.

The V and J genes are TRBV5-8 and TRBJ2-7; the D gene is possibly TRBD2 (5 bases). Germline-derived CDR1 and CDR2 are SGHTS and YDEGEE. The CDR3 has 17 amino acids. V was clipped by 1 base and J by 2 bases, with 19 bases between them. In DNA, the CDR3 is TGTGCCAGCAGCTTGTCGCGCGGGCTACGATCGACCTACGAGCAGTACTTC. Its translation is CASSLSRGLRSTYEQYF. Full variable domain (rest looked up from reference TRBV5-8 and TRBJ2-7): EAGVTQSPTHLIKTRGQQATLRCSPISGHTSVYWYQQALGLGLQFLLWYDEGEERNRGNFPPRFSGRQFPNYSSELNVNALELEDSALYLCASSLSRGLRSTYEQYFGPGTRLTVT.

In DNA, the CDR3 is TGTGCCAGCAGTGATCGGTCAGGGGTTCGAGATACGCAGTATTTT. Encoded protein: CASSDRSGVRDTQYF. The chain carries TRBV2 and TRBJ2-3; D is possibly TRBD1 (6 bases). The ends were cut back, 3 bases at V and 5 bases at J, with 15 bases in the middle. This CDR3 spans 15 amino acids. Germline loops: CDR1 SNHLY, CDR2 FYNNEI.

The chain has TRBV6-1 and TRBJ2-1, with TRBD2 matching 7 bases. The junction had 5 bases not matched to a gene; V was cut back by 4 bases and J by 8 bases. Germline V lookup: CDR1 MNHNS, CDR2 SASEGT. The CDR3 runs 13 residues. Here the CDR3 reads CASSGTSYYEQFF. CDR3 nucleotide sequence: TGTGCCAGCAGTGGGACTAGTTACTATGAGCAGTTCTTC.

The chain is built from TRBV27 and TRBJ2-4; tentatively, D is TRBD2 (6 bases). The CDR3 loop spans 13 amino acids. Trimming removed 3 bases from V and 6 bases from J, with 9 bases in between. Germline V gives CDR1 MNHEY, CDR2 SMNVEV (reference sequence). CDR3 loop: CASSFKGGNIQYF. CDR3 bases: TGTGCCAGCAGTTTTAAGGGAGGAAACATTCAGTACTTC.

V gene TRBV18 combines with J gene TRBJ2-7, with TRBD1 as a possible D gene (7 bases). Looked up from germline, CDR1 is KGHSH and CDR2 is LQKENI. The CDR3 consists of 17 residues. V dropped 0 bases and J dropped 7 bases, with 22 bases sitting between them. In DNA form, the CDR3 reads TGTGCCAGCTCACCACCAGGGTCAGGGGGGAATTTGGGTGAGCAGTACTTC. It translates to CASSPPGSGGNLGEQYF.

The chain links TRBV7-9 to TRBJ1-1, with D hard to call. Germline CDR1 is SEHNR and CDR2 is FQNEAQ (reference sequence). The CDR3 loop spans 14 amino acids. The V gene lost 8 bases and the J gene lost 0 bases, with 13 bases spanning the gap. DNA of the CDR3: TGTGCCAGCTTTCGCGACGGAATGAACACTGAAGCTTTCTTT. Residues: CASFRDGMNTEAFF.

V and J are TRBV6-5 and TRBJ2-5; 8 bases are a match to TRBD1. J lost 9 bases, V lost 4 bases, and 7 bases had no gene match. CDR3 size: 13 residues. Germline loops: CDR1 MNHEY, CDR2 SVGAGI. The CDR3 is CASSSDRGPAQYF. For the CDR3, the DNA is TGTGCCAGCAGTTCCGACAGGGGCCCGGCCCAGTACTTC.

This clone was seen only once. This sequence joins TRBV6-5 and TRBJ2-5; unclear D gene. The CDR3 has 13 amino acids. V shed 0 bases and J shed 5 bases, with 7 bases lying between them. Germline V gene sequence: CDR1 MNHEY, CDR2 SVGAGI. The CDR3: CASSYSYSETQYF. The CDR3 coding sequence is TGTGCCAGCAGTTACTCATATTCGGAGACCCAGTACTTC.

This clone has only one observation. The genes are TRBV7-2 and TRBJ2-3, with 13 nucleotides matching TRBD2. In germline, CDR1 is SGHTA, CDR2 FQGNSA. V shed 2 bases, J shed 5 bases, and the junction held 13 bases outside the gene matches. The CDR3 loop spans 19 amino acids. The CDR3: CASSLYTSGGVSGRDTQYF. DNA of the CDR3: TGTGCCAGCAGCTTATACACTAGCGGGGGGGTAAGTGGGAGAGATACGCAGTATTTT.

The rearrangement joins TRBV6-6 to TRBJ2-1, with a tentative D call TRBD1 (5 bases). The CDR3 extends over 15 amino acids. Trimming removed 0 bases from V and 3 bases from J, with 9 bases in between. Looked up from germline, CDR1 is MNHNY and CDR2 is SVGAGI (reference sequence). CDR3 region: CASSYSSRDYNEQFF. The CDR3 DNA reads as TGTGCCAGCAGTTACTCGTCCAGGGACTACAATGAGCAGTTCTTC.

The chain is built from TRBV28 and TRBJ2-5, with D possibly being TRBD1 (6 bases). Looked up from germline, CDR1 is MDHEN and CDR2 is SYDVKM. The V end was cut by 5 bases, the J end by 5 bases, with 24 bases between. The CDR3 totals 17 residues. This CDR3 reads CASSQPVGEGQRETQYF. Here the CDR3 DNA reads TGTGCCAGCAGTCAGCCTGTGGGCGAGGGACAAAGGGAGACCCAGTACTTC.

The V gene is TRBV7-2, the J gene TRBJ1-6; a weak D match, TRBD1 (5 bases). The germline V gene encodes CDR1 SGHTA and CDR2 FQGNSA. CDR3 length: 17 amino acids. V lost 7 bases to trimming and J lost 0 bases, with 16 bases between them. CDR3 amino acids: CASTYQTGGSYNSPLHF. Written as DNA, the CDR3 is TGTGCCAGCACCTACCAGACGGGGGGCTCCTATAATTCACCCCTCCACTTT. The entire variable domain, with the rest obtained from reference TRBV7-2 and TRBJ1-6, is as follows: GAGVSQSPSNKVTEKGKDVELRCDPISGHTALYWYRQSLGQGLEFLIYFQGNSAPDKSGLPSDRFSAERTGGSVSTLTIQRTQQEDSAVYLCASTYQTGGSYNSPLHFGNGTRLTVT.

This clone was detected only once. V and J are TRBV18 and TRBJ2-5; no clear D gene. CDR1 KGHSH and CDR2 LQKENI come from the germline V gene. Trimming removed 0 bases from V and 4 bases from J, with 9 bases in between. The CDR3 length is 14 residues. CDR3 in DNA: TGTGCCAGCTCACCACCCTCGGGTCGAGAGACCCAGTACTTC. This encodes CASSPPSGRETQYF.

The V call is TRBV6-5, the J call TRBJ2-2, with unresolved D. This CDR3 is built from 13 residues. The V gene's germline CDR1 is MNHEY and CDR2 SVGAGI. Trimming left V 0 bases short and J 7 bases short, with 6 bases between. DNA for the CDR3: TGTGCCAGCAGTTACTCGACTGGCGGGGAGCTGTTTTTT. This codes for CASSYSTGGELFF.

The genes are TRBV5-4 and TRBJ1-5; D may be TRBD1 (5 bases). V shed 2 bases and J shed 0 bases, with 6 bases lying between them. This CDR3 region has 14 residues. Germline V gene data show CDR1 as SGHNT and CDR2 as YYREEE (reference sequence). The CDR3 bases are TGTGCCAGCAGCTTCGGGGGTAGCAATCAGCCCCAGCATTTT. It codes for CASSFGGSNQPQHF. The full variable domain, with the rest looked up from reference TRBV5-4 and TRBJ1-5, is ETGVTQSPTHLIKTRGQQVTLRCSSQSGHNTVSWYQQALGQGPQFIFQYYREEENGRGNFPPRFSGLQFPNYSSELNVNALELDDSALYLCASSFGGSNQPQHFGDGTRLSIL.

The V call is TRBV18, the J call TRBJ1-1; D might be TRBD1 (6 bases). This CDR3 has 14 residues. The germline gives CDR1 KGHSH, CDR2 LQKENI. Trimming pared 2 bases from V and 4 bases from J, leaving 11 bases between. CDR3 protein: CASSPGTTTTEAFF. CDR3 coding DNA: TGTGCCAGCTCACCAGGGACAACCACCACTGAAGCTTTCTTT.

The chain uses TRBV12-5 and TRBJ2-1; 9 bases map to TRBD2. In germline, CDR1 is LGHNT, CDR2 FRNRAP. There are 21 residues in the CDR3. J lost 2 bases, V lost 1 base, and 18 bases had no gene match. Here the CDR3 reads CASGLGLVGLAGGVPYNEQFF. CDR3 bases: TGTGCTAGTGGTTTGGGGCTGGTGGGGTTGGCGGGAGGGGTCCCCTACAATGAGCAGTTCTTC.

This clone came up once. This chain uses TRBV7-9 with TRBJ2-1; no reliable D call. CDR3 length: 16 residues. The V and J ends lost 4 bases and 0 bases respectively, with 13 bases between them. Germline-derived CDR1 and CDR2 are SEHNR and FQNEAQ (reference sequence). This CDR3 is CASSSGDTLSYNEQFF. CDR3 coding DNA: TGTGCCAGCAGCTCGGGCGACACCCTCTCCTACAATGAGCAGTTCTTC.

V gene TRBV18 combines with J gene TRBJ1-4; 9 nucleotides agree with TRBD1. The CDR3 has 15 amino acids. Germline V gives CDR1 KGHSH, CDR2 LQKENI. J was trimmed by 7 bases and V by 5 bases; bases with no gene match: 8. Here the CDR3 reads CASSGPGQGAEKLFF. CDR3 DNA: TGTGCCAGCTCAGGACCGGGACAGGGAGCTGAAAAACTGTTTTTT.

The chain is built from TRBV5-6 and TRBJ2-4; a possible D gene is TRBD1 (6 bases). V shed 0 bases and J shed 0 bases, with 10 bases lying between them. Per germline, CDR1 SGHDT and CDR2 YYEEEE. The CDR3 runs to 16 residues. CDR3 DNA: TGTGCCAGCAGCTTGGGGGACACTGGAGCCAAAAACATTCAGTACTTC. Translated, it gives CASSLGDTGAKNIQYF.

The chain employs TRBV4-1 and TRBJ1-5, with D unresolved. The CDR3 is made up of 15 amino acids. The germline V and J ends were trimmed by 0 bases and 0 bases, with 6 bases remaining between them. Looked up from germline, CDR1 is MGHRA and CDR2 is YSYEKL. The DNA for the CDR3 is TGCGCCAGCAGCCAAGAACCGTATAGCAATCAGCCCCAGCATTTT. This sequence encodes CASSQEPYSNQPQHF.